This paragraph covers one T cell receptor beta chain sequence. Its antigen target is currently unknown. The data stem from a study of cytomegalovirus exposure and HLA in healthy donors (dated by TCRdb to 2016 to 2017). Regarding the research as a whole: An earlier analysis of 587 of the donors reported roughly 300 Gb of sequence data and 117 million unique TCR beta sequences obtained from around 180 million T cells. About 300 gigabases of sequencing data and approximately 92 million unique TCR sequences made up an early release that covered approximately 620 HLA-typed donors. Among the roughly 370 genotyped donors, around 79% belonged to the genetic ancestry cluster associated with self-reported Caucasian donors. The study aimed to test whether signatures of past pathogen exposure could be identified by cataloging public T cell receptors. The T cell repertoires of several hundred subjects were profiled by immunosequencing and related to cytomegalovirus serostatus. Besides the first cohort of 500 to 700 subjects, a separate validation cohort made up of 120 or so different subjects was used. To predict cytomegalovirus infection status, the study combined high-throughput TCR immunosequencing, statistical association of individual TCRs with disease status, and machine learning. To study patterns of TCR occurrence, a later analysis re-analyzed previously published TCR beta repertoires from just over 650 donors and added high-resolution HLA genotyping. Rather than using new phenotypic data, the later analysis identified candidate immune exposures from TCR beta sequences and from how often those sequences occurred across donors. To decide whether each TCR beta V gene segment behaved as functional or pseudogenic, an earlier analysis of several hundred of the donors relied on high-throughput TCR beta sequencing. Donor age, sex, ethnicity and CMV serostatus were collected together with the repertoire data. A later genetic analysis used genome-wide SNP genotypes for 398 of the 666 donors, treating that subset as a discovery cohort. Every discovery cohort repertoire had been produced on one sequencing platform. HLA typing included class I and class II loci at four-digit resolution. The number of typed donors differed by locus: roughly 629-630 for A, B, C, DRB1 and DQB1; approximately 520 for DQA1; around 610 for DPA1; and around 490 for DPB1. About 5 DR-DQ haplotypes were handled as single units for association and clustering, since linkage in the cohort was strong. Across 398 genotyped donors of the cohort, an average of approximately 220,000 unique TCR beta nucleotide sequences per donor were sequenced, and roughly 17% of those sequences were non-productive.

Preparation of the library involved the immunoSEQ multiplex PCR assay. For the multiplex PCR, a mixture combining 60 forward primers for TCR Vbeta segments and 13 reverse primers for TCR Jbeta segments was used. Amplification of the CDR3 region of rearranged TCR beta genes was performed with a multiplex PCR assay on genomic DNA. The amplified TCR beta libraries were sequenced on the Illumina HiSeq System as 87-base-pair reads. The study's processing was this. In a later analysis, roughly 80 million unique TCR beta chains were counted across the roughly 610 repertoires, and approximately 11 million of these chains were shared by at least two donors. A nearest-neighbor algorithm error-corrected the raw reads and collapsed the reads into unique sequences, merging closely related sequences to remove PCR and sequencing errors. To assign V, D and J gene segments, CDR3 sequences were aligned to IMGT reference sequences. For a sequence to be retained, at least a six-nucleotide match to both a V gene segment and a J gene segment was required. Rearrangements were classified as productive when the CDR3 lacked stop codons and remained in frame with V and J, and all other rearrangements were classified as non-productive. CDR3 was defined by IMGT convention, running from the second conserved V-encoded cysteine to the conserved J-encoded phenylalanine. The earlier analysis of 587 of the donors excluded sequences that lacked an unambiguous match to a single V gene segment. In an earlier analysis of several hundred of the donors, V segments were called functional above 56.7% productive rearrangements and were called segregating when the between-donor standard deviation exceeded 5%. To diagnose cytomegalovirus status from the catalog of TCR beta chain sequences, a statistical classification framework was built. V and J gene assignment, in a later analysis, came from comparing TCR nucleotide sequences with IMGT/GENE-DB human TR gene sequences. Using the TCRdist pipeline, a later analysis assigned CDR3 sequences along with most-parsimonious VDJ recombination scenarios. In a later analysis, every TCR beta chain was defined by the combination of its CDR3 amino acid sequence and its V-gene family, and reads without a unique V-gene family were dropped. A later analysis removed 600 or so highly shared, low-generation-probability nucleotide sequences to deal with suspected cross-contamination and a sequencing artifact. A later analysis calculated a clonal expansion index for each public chain from normalized within-repertoire ranks of inferred template counts. In a later analysis, generation probabilities were computed using a VDJ recombination model fitted to out-of-frame rearrangements, and the results were checked against IGoR. In a later analysis, hypergeometric tests were used to score TCR-TCR, TCR-HLA and TCR-CMV co-occurrence, with a repertoire-size bias correction applied to TCR pairs. A later analysis estimated false discovery rates by permuting HLA or CMV assignments 20 times. In a later analysis, co-occurring TCRs were grouped using DBSCAN, and TCRdist sequence similarity was added for clustering within HLA-allele-positive subsets. Co-occurrence clustering excluded repertoires with fewer than 30,000 or more than 120,000 public chains, plus five with anomalous nucleotide sharing. TCRdb holds this immuneACCESS table with in-frame rearrangements only. Some clones are missing; in checked studies, unresolved V genes explain under half, and the rest has no known cause. Clone size and V and J calls were adopted from that table, with D and trimming inferred from the DNA. The sample's table covers approximately 190,000 clones. Roughly 0.7% of the sample lies in the top ten.

The cohort was made up of approximately 670 healthy bone marrow donors. Cohort members were all nominally healthy when sampled, although unrecorded immune exposures were likely present. The donor was CMV seronegative and was included in the group of 352 seronegative cohort members. Each donor provided a peripheral blood sample, and peripheral blood mononuclear cells were used for TCR beta sequencing. The Qiagen DNeasy Blood Extraction Kit was used to extract genomic DNA from the blood cell samples. Trimming at the junction amounts to 1 base on V and 6 bases on J, and the germline ends lie 19 bases apart. There are 16 amino acids in the CDR3, from cysteine to phenylalanine inclusive. The entry retains the CDR3 DNA only, 48 bases that are in frame from base 1. As encoded in the germline V gene, CDR1 is SGHNT while CDR2 is YENEEA. Beyond this particular receptor, the publication reports: Most CMV-associated TCR beta chains appeared to be HLA-restricted in a later analysis, and the HLA associations seemed to be driven largely by CMV exposure. Because counts were too low, about 15 rarely observed V segments, including chromosome 9 orphons, were left out of the earlier analysis of some 640 of the donors. A later genetic analysis associated a missense DCLRE1C variant with V-gene and J-gene trimming of TCR beta chains, and an independent cohort replicated the association. Because HLA typing was missing for some donors at each locus, association tests included only the typed subset. Correlated functional status among segregating V segments might reflect linkage disequilibrium, but an unknown experimental factor could not be ruled out. The classifier was reported to diagnose cytomegalovirus status with high specificity and sensitivity in both the original and validation cohorts. In a later analysis, TCR association rates were found to vary across HLA loci, with the most associated TCRs seen for DRB1 alleles and the fewest for HLA-C alleles. Three of the identified cytomegalovirus-associated TCR beta chains were confirmed in vitro to be specific for cytomegalovirus antigens. The sequencing pipeline was judged likely to have produced a cluster of highly shared sequence variants as a technical artifact. In a later analysis, around 17,000 TCR beta sequences were associated with specific HLA alleles at a false discovery rate of 0.05. In a later analysis, HLA-associated TCR beta chains were found to be more clonally expanded and to have lower generation probabilities than equally common non-associated chains. CMV serostatus was the only immune exposure information available for the cohort. A later analysis reported that several top co-occurrence clusters appeared linked to parvovirus B19, influenza, CMV and Epstein-Barr virus. Sequencing depth was assumed to be roughly uniform across donors in the presence/absence analyses, though that assumption may not hold. Because the 87-base-pair reads could not distinguish some IMGT-functional V segments, including TRBV6-2 and TRBV6-3, those segments were excluded. In a later genetic analysis, fewer N-insertions in productive TCRs were reported among donors in an Asian-associated ancestry cluster than the roughly 670-donor mean. The cohort was sequenced for TCR beta chains only, and without alpha or paired-chain data the features that could be detected were limited. Strong co-occurrence of HLA alleles, especially DR and DQ, made assigning TCR associations to individual alleles difficult. The study listed 150 to 200 TCR beta chains as associated with cytomegalovirus. According to the authors, the approach could potentially be generalized to other disease states and immunological phenotypes. While some public TCRs were present in many individuals, most TCR sequences turned up only very rarely across donors. A further reported finding was that TCR beta sequences accurately predicted the HLA-A and HLA-B alleles for most subjects in the first cohort. In an earlier analysis of approximately 590 of the donors, most TCR beta V segments appeared in productive rearrangements about 87% or about 30% of the time, broadly matching IMGT annotations.

Material for sequencing was PBMCs. Recombination linked TRBV11-3 to TRBJ2-7; TRBD1 is perhaps the D gene, given 6 matching bases. The receptor was derived from a boy younger than 18 in good health and CMV-seronegative. This receptor carries the CDR3 CASSLVSDRIPGEQYF. The sequenced DNA: TGTGCCAGCAGCTTAGTCTCTGACAGGATCCCAGGCGAGCAGTACTTC.